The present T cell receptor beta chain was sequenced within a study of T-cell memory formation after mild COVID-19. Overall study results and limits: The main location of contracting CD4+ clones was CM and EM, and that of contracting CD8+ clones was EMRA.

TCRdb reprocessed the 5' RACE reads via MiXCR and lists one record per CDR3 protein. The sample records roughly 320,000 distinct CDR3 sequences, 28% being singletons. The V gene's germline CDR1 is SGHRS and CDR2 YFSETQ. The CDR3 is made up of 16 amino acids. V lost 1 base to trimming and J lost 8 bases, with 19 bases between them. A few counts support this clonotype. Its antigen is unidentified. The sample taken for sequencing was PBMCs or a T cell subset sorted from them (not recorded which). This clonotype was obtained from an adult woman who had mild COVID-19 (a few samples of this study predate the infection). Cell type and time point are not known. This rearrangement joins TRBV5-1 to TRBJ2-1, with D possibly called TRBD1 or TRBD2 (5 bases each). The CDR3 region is CASSLPGHGMRDEQFF. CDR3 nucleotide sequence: TGCGCCAGCAGCTTGCCCGGACACGGGATGCGGGATGAGCAGTTCTTC. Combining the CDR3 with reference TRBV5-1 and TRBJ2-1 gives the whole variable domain KAGVTQTPRYLIKTRGQQVTLSCSPISGHRSVSWYQQTPGQGLQFLFEYFSETQRNKGNFPGRFSGRQFSNSRSEMNVSTLELGDSALYLCASSLPGHGMRDEQFFGPGTRLTVL.